The present T cell receptor (beta chain) was sequenced within a study of T cell repertoires in cytomegalovirus infection. The CDR3 totals 16 residues. V was shortened by 5 bases and J by 4 bases, with 18 bases between the two germline ends. Germline CDR1 and CDR2: MGHRA and YSYEKL. This clonotype was counted at least ten times. What it recognizes is unknown. TCRdb recomputed calls from the reads with MiXCR, one row per CDR3 protein. Of 57,000 or so distinct CDR3 sequences in the sample, about a third are singletons; the top ten hold around 70%. The sequenced sample consisted of PBMCs, sequenced either directly or after in vitro stimulation (not recorded which). The rearrangement links TRBV4-1 to TRBJ2-1, with D perhaps matching TRBD2 (6 bases). The TCR was taken from a human donor in good health (CMV status not recorded). Some clones in this sample may be carry-over from other donors' samples. For the CDR3, the DNA is TGCGCCAGCAGCACTGGGGAGGCGAGGGTATACAATGAGCAGTTCTTC. Its translation is CASSTGEARVYNEQFF.